This T cell receptor beta chain was sequenced in a study of T cells of healthy individuals. The CDR3 is 13 amino acids. The germline CDR1 and CDR2 sequences are ENHRY and SYGVKD. V was pared by 6 bases and J by 4 bases, with 12 bases between. TCRdb itself ran the 5' RACE reads through MiXCR, one entry per CDR3 protein. The sample yields around 63,000 distinct CDR3 sequences, about 17% seen once. This receptor was obtained from a human donor in good health. This rearrangement joins TRBV10-3 to TRBJ1-2; D is unresolved. The chain's CDR3 is CAISLDGSYGYTF. In DNA form, the CDR3 reads TGTGCCATCAGCTTGGACGGATCCTATGGCTACACCTTC.